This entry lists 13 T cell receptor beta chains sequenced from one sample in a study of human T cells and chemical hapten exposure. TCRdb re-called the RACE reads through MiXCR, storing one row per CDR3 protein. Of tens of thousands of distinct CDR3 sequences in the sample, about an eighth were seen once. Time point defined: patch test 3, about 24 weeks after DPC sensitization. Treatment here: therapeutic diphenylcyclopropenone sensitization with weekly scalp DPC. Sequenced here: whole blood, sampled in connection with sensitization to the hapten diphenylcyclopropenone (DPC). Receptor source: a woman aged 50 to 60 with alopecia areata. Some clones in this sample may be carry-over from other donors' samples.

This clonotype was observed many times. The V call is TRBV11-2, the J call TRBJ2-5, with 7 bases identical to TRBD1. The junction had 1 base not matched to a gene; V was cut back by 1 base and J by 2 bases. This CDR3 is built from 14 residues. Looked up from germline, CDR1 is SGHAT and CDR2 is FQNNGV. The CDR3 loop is CASSLGQGQETQYF. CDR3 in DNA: TGTGCCAGCAGCTTAGGACAGGGACAAGAGACCCAGTACTTC.

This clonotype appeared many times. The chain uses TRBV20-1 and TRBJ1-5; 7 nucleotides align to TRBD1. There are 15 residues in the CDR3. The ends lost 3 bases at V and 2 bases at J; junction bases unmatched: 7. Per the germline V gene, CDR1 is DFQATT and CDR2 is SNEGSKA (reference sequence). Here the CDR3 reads CSARGTGQGNQPQHF. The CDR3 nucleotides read TGCAGTGCTAGGGGGACCGGACAGGGCAATCAGCCCCAGCATTTT.

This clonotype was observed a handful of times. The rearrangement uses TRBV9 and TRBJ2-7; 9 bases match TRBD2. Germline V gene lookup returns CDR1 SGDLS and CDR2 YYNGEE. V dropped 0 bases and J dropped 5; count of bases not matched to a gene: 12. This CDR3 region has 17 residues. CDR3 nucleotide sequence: TGTGCCAGCAGCGTAGACCCTAGCGGGATCACAAAAGACGAGCAGTACTTC. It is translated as CASSVDPSGITKDEQYF.

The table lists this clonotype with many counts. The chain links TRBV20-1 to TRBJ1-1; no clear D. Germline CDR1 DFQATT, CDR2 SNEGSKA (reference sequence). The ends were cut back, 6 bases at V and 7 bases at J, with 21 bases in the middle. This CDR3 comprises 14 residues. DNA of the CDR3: TGCAGTGCCCTTCACACCATGGGAACAGATGAAGCTTTCTTT. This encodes CSALHTMGTDEAFF.

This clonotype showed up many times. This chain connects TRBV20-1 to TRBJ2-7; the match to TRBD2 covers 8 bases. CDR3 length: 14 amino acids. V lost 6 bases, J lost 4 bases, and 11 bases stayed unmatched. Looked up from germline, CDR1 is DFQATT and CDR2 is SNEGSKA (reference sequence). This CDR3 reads CSANQLAEGYEQYF. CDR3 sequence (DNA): TGCAGTGCAAACCAACTAGCGGAGGGGTACGAGCAGTACTTC.

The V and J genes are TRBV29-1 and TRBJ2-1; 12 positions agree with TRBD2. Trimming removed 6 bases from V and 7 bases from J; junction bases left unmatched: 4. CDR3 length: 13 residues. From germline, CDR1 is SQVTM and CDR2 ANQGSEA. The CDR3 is CSVATSGSNEQFF. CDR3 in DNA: TGCAGCGTCGCGACTAGCGGGAGTAATGAGCAGTTCTTC.

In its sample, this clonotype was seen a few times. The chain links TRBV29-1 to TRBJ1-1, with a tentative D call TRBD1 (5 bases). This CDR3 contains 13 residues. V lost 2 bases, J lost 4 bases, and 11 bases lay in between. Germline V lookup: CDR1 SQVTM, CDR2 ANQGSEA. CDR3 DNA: TGCAGCGTTGAAAGGTTTGGGACCACTGAAGCTTTCTTT. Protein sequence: CSVERFGTTEAFF.

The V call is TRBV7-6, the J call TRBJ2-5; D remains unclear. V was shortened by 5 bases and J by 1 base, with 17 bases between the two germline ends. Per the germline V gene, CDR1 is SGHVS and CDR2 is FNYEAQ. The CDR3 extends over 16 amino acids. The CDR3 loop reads CASSPRLGSFQETQYF. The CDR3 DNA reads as TGTGCCAGCAGCCCTCGCTTGGGTTCCTTCCAAGAGACCCAGTACTTC.

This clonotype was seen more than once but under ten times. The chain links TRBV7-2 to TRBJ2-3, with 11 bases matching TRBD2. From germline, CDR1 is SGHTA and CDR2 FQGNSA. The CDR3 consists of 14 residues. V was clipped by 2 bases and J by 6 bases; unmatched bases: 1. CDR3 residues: CASSLSSGRDTQYF. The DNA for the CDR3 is TGTGCCAGCAGCTTATCTAGCGGGAGGGATACGCAGTATTTT.

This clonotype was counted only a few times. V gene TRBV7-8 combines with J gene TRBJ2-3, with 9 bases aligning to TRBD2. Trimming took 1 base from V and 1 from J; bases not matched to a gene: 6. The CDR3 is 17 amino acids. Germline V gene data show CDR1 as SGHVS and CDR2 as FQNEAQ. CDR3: CASSLVLGGGGTDTQYF. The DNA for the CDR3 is TGTGCCAGCAGCTTAGTGCTGGGCGGGGGGGGCACAGATACGCAGTATTTT.

CDR3: CSVARLAGGPYEQFF. Here the CDR3 DNA reads TGCAGCGTTGCCAGGCTAGCGGGAGGCCCATATGAGCAGTTCTTC. The chain employs TRBV29-1 and TRBJ2-1; 11 bases are shared with TRBD2. The CDR3 has 15 residues. Germline V gene sequence: CDR1 SQVTM, CDR2 ANQGSEA. V lost 4 bases and J lost 8; bases outside the gene matches: 10.

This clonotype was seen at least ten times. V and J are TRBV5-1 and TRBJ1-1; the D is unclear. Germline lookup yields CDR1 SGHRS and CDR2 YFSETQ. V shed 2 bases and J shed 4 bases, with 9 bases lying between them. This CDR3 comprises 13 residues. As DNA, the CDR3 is TGCGCCAGCAGCTTCGTTGAGGGCACTGAAGCTTTCTTT. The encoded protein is CASSFVEGTEAFF.

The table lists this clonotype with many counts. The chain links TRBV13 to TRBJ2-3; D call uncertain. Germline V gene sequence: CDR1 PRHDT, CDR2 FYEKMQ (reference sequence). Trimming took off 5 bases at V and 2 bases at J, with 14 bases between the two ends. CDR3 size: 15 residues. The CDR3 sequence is CASSQPGPATDTQYF. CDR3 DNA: TGTGCCAGCAGCCAACCGGGCCCCGCCACAGATACGCAGTATTTT.